The T cell receptor (beta chain) described here comes from a study of T cell repertoires in cytomegalovirus infection. Study as a whole: Public TCR beta signatures were indicative of both CMV infection and a matching HLA type.

CDR3 size: 18 residues. Trimming cost V 6 bases and J 3 bases; bases outside gene matches: 13. Germline-derived CDR1 and CDR2 are MNHNY and SVGAGI (reference sequence). The sample holds a few counts of this clonotype. TCRdb called the reads again in MiXCR, with one record for every CDR3 protein. This sample has around 630,000 distinct CDR3 sequences, with less than 25% found just once. The sample was CD8+ T cells from PBMCs. The clonotype was recovered from a human donor in good health (CMV status not recorded). Some clones in this sample may be carry-over from other donors' samples. The chain joins TRBV6-6 to TRBJ2-1; 11 bases are shared with TRBD2. The CDR3 DNA reads as TGTGCCAGCAGCCCTAGAGATATAGCGGGGGGGGTCTACAATGAGCAGTTCTTC. This translates into CASSPRDIAGGVYNEQFF.